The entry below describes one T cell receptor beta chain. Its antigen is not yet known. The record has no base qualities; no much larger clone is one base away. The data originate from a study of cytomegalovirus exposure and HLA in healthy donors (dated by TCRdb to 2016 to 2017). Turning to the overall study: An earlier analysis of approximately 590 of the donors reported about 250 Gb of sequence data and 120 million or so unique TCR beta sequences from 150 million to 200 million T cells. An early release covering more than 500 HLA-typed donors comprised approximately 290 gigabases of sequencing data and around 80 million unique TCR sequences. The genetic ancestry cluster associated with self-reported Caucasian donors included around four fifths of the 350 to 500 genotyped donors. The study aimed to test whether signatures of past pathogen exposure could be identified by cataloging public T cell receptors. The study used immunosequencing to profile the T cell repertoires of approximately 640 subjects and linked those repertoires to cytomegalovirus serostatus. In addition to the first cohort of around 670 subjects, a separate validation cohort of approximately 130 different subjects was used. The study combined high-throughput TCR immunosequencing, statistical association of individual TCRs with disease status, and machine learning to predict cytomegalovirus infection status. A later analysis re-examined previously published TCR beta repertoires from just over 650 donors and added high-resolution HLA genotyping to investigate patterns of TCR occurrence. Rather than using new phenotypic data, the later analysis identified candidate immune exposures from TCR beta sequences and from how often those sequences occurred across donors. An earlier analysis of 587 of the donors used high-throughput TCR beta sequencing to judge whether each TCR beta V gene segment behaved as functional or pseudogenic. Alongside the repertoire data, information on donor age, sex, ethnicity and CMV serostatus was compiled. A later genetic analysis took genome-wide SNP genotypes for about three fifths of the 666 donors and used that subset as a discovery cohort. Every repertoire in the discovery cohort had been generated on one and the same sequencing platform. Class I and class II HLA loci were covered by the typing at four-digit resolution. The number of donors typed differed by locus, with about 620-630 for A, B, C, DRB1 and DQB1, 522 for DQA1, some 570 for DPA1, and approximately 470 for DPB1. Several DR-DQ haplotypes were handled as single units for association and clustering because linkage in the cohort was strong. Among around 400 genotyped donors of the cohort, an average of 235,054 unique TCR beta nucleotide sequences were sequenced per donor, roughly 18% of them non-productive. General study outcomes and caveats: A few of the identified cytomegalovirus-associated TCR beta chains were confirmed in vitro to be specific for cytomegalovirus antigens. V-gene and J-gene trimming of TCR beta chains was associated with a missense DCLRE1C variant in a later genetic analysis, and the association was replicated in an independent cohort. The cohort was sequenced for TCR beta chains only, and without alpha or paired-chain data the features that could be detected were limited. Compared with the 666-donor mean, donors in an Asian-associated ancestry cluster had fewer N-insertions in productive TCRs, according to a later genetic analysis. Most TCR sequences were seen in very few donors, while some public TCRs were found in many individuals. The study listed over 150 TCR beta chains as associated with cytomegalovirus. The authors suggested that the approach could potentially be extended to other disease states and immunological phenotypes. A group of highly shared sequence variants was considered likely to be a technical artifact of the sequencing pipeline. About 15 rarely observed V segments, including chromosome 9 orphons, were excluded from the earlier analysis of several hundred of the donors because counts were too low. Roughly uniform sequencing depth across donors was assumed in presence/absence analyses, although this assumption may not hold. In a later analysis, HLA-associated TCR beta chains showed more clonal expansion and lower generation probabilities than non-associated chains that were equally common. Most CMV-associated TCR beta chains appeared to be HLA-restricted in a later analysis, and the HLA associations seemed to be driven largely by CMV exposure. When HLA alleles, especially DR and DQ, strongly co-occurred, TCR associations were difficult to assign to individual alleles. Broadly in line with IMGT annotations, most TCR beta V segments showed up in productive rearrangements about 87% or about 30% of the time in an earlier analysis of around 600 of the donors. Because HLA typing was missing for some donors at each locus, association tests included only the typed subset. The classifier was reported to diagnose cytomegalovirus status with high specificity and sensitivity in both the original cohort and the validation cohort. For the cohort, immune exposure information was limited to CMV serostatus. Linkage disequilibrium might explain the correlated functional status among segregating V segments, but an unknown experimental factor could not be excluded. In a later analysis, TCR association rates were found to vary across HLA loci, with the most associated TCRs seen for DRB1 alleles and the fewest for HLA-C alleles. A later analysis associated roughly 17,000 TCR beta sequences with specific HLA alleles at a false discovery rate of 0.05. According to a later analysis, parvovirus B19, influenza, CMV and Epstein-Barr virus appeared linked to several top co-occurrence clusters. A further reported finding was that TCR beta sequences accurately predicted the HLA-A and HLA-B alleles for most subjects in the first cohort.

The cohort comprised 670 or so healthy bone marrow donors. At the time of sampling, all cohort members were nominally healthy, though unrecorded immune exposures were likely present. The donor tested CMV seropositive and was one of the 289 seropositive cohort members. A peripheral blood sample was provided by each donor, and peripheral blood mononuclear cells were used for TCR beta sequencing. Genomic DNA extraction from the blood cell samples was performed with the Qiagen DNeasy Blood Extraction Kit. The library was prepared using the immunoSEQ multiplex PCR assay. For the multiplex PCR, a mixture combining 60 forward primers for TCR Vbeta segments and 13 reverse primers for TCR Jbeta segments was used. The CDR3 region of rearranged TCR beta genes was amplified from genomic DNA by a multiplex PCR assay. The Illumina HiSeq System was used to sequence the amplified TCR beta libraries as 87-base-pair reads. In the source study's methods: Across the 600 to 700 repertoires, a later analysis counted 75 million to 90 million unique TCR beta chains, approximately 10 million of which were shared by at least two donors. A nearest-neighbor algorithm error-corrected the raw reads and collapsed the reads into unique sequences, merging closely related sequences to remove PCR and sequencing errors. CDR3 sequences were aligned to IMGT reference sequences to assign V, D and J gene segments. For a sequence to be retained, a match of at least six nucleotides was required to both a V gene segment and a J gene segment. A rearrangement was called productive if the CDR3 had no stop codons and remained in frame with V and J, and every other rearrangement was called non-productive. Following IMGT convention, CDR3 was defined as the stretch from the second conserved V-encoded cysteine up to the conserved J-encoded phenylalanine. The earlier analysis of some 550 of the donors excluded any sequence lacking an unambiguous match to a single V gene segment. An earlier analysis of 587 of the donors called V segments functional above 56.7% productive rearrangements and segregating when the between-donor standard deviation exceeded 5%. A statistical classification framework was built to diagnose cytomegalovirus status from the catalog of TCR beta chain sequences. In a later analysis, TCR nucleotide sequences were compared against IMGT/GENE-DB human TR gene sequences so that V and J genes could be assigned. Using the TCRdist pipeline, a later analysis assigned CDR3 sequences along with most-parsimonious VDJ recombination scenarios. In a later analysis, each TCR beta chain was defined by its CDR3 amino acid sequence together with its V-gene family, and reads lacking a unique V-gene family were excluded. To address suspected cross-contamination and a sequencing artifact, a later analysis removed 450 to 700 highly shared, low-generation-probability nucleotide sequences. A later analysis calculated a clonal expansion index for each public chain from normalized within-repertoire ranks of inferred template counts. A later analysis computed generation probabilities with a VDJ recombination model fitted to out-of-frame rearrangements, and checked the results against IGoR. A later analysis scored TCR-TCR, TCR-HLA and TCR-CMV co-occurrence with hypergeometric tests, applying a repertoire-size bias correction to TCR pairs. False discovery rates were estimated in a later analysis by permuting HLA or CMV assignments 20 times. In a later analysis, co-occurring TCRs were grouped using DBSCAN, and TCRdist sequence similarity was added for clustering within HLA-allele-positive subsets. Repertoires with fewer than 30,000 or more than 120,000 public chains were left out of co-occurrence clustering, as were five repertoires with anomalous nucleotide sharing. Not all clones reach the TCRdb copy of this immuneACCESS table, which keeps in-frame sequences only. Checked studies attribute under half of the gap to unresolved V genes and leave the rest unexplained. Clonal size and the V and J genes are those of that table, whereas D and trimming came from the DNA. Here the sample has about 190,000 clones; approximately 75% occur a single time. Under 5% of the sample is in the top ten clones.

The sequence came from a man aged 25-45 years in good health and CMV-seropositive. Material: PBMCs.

The sequence in DNA is TGTGCCAGCAGCCAAGGCGGGGACTACAATGAGCAGTTCTTC. Protein translation: CASSQGGDYNEQFF. Recombination joined TRBV4-2 with TRBJ2-1; possibly the D gene is TRBD2, per 6 matching bases. Counted from cysteine to phenylalanine, this CDR3 has 14 amino acids. Only the CDR3 portion is preserved as DNA: 42 bases, with reading frame beginning at the first base. The V end loses 1 base and the J end loses 3 bases, and a stretch of 7 bases separates them. CDR1 and CDR2 were assigned from the germline V gene as LGHNA and YNFKEQ.